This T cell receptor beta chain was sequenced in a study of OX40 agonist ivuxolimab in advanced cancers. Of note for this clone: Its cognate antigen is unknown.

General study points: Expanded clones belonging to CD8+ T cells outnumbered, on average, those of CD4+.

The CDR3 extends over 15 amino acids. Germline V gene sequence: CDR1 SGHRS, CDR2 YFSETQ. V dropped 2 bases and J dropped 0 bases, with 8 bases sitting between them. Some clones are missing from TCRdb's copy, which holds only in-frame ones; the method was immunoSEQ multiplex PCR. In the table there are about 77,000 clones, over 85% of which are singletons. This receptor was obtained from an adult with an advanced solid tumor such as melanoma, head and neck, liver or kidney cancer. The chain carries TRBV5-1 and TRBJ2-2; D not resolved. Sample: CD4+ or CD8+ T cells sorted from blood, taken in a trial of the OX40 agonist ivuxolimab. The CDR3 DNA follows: TGCGCCAGCAGCTTACCCGTTGCGAACACCGGGGAGCTGTTTTTT. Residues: CASSLPVANTGELFF.